This entry describes one TCR beta chain. This record comes from a study of blood T cell repertoires in COVID-19. Study-wide context: Acute and convalescent COVID-19 specimens originated in the United States, Italy and Spain.

Study members were between about 18 and 95 years old and lived in 20 to 30 US regions. Participants reported their clinical history, and cohort assignment relied on those reports. Source study methods: Counts of nucleated cells, estimated from reference gene primer amplification, were obtained. Profiled with immunoSEQ multiplex PCR; TCRdb holds only in-frame clones, not every one. Clone size and V and J calls were adopted from that table, with D and trimming inferred from the DNA. The sample lists approximately 170,000 clones; about 80% were seen once. Germline loops: CDR1 SEHNR, CDR2 FQNEAQ (reference sequence). The CDR3 loop spans 15 amino acids. V dropped 5 bases and J dropped 3; count of bases not matched to a gene: 7.

The V and J genes are TRBV7-9 and TRBJ2-3; 8 positions match TRBD2. Sequenced: PBMCs or T cells enriched from blood (not recorded which). The TCR comes from a man aged 50 or older who had recovered from COVID-19. The CDR3 loop reads CASSPGGRETDTQYF. The CDR3 nucleotides are TGTGCCAGCAGCCCGGGAGGGCGGGAGACAGATACGCAGTATTTT. The variable domain in full, completed from reference TRBV7-9 and TRBJ2-3, reads DTGVSQNPRHKITKRGQNVTFRCDPISEHNRLYWYRQTLGQGPEFLTYFQNEAQLEKSRLLSDRFSAERPKGSFSTLEIQRTEQGDSAMYLCASSPGGRETDTQYFGPGTRLTVL.